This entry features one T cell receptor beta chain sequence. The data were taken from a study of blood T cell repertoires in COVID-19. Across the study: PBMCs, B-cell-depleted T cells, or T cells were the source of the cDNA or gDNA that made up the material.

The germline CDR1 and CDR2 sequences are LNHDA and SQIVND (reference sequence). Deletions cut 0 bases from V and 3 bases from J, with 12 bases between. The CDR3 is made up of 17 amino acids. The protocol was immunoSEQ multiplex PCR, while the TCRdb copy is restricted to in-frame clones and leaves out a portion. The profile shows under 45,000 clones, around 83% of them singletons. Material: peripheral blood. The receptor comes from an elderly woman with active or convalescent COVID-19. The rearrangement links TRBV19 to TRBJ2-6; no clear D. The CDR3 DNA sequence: TGTGCCAGTAGTATAGATCTAGGAGCCCTTGGGGCCAACGTCCTGACTTTC. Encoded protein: CASSIDLGALGANVLTF. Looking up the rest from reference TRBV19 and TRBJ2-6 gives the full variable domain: DGGITQSPKYLFRKEGQNVTLSCEQNLNHDAMYWYRQDPGQGLRLIYYSQIVNDFQKGDIAEGYSVSREKKESFPLTVTSAQKNPTAFYLCASSIDLGALGANVLTFGAGSRLTVL.